These 15 T cell receptor beta chains were all obtained from the same sample, sequenced in a study of vaccination and CD4 T cells after COVID-19. Their target antigens are unknown. Sequencing of the DNA from cultured CD4+ T cells was carried out with the Oncomine TCR Beta short-read assay. From the PCR reads, TCRdb called clonotypes with MiXCR, one entry per CDR3 protein. The repertoire holds 15,000 to 19,000 distinct CDR3 sequences, with 45% to 60% as singletons. Documented treatment: 10-day PBMC culture with coronavirus spike peptide pools or control peptides (ViraFEST assay). The specimen sequenced was CD4+ T cells from blood, cultured in vitro. All receptors derive from a human donor who had recovered from COVID-19.

This clonotype was detected once. The chain recombines TRBV6-1 with TRBJ2-7; 7 nucleotides agree with TRBD1. With V trimmed by 10 bases and J by 0 bases, 6 bases remained unmatched. The germline CDR1 and CDR2 sequences are MNHNS and SASEGT. The CDR3 loop spans 13 amino acids. This CDR3 reads CATSDRSSYEQYF. The CDR3 DNA reads as TGTGCCACCTCGGACAGGAGCTCCTACGAGCAGTACTTC.

Only a few counts were recorded for this clonotype. The chain joins TRBV10-3 to TRBJ1-5, with 7 bases that match TRBD1. The CDR3 contains 13 residues. V was clipped by 6 bases and J by 5 bases; unmatched bases: 4. Germline V CDR1 and CDR2: ENHRY, SYGVKD. CDR3 residues: CAISVDRDQPQHF. Here the CDR3 DNA reads TGTGCCATCAGCGTCGACAGGGATCAGCCCCAGCATTTT.

The V gene is TRBV6-2 or TRBV6-3, the J gene TRBJ1-6; D remains unclear. V was shortened by 8 bases and J by 7 bases, with 9 bases between the two germline ends. Germline loops: CDR1 MNHEY, CDR2 SVGEGT. This CDR3 spans 12 amino acids. CDR3 residues: CASSTGNSPLHF. The CDR3 region has the DNA TGTGCCAGCTCAACGGGGAATTCACCCCTCCACTTT.

The table lists this clonotype with a few counts. Relative to the germline gene, one junction end is altered; a read error may explain this. CDR3 sequence: CASSDSGLGQPQHF. Here the CDR3 DNA reads TGTGCCAGCAGTGACTCGGGGTTAGGTCAGCCCCAGCATTTT. The V call is TRBV6-5, the J call TRBJ1-5; D not resolved. CDR1 and CDR2 from the germline V gene are MNHEY and SVGAGI. The length of the CDR3 is 14 residues.

This chain uses TRBV19 with TRBJ1-2; 9 positions agree with TRBD1. The CDR3 is made up of 13 amino acids. The germline CDR1 and CDR2 sequences are LNHDA and SQIVND (reference sequence). V trimming: 3 bases; J trimming: 8 bases; junction bases outside the gene matches: 4. The CDR3 loop is CASSIRTGDGYTF. The CDR3 DNA follows: TGTGCCAGTAGTATTAGGACAGGGGACGGCTACACCTTC.

The V gene is TRBV3-1, the J gene TRBJ1-1; D might be TRBD1 (6 bases). With 2 bases removed from V and 5 bases from J, the gap between germline ends came to 15 bases. The V gene's germline CDR1 is LGHDT and CDR2 YNNKEL (reference sequence). CDR3 length: 15 residues. This CDR3 is CASSQRPITGTEAFF. The CDR3 DNA sequence: TGTGCCAGCAGCCAAAGACCGATAACAGGGACTGAAGCTTTCTTT.

The chain is built from TRBV6-1 and TRBJ1-3; no firm D call. The CDR3 totals 17 residues. Looked up from germline, CDR1 is MNHNS and CDR2 is SASEGT. V was trimmed by 2 bases and J by 0 bases, leaving 14 bases between them. The CDR3 here is CASSELRAASSGNTIYF. The CDR3 bases are TGTGCCAGCAGTGAACTACGGGCGGCAAGCTCTGGAAACACCATATATTTT.

The V gene is TRBV12-3 or TRBV12-4, the J gene TRBJ2-2; 15 bases line up with TRBD2. V lost 6 bases and J lost 9; bases outside the gene matches: 8. The CDR3 consists of 16 residues. The chain's CDR3 is CASSPGLAGGNRELFF. CDR3 DNA sequence: TGTGCCAGCAGCCCCGGACTAGCGGGAGGGAACCGGGAGCTGTTTTTT.

The chain joins TRBV30 to TRBJ1-1; D is unclear. The CDR3 length is 11 residues. Germline CDR1 reads GTSNPN; CDR2 reads SVGIG (reference sequence). Between the trimmed V and J ends, which lost 0 bases and 10 bases, there was a span of 9 bases. The CDR3 loop reads CAWSVSDAAFF. CDR3 DNA sequence: TGTGCCTGGAGTGTATCGGACGCAGCTTTCTTT.

V is TRBV5-6 and J is TRBJ2-3; D is perhaps TRBD1 or TRBD2 (5 bases each). This CDR3 has 15 residues. V was clipped by 4 bases and J by 4 bases, with 16 bases between them. From germline, CDR1 is SGHDT and CDR2 YYEEEE. CDR3: CASSPGPRPADTQYF. The CDR3 nucleotides are TGTGCCAGCAGCCCGGGACCTCGTCCAGCAGATACGCAGTATTTT.

The chain couples TRBV9 to TRBJ1-3, with 8 bases aligning to TRBD1. Germline V gene data show CDR1 as SGDLS and CDR2 as YYNGEE. The CDR3 is made up of 14 amino acids. After removal of 0 bases from V and 4 bases from J, the junction contained 0 bases not matched to a gene. CDR3 nucleotide sequence: TGTGCCAGCAGCGTAGGGACAGGGGGAAACACCATATATTTT. Encoded protein: CASSVGTGGNTIYF. Full variable domain (missing parts from reference TRBV9 and TRBJ1-3): DSGVTQTPKHLITATGQRVTLRCSPRSGDLSVYWYQQSLDQGLQFLIQYYNGEERAKGNILERFSAQQFPDLHSELNLSSLELGDSALYFCASSVGTGGNTIYFGEGSWLTVV.

The CDR3 DNA sequence: TGCAGTGCTACTTCTGGAAACACCATATATTTT. Encoded protein: CSATSGNTIYF. The V and J genes are TRBV20-1 and TRBJ1-3; D call uncertain. This CDR3 is built from 11 residues. Germline loops: CDR1 DFQATT, CDR2 SNEGSKA (reference sequence). V was pared by 4 bases and J by 1 base, with 2 bases between.

This clonotype came up a few times. The chain links TRBV11-3 to TRBJ2-2; TRBD1 might be the D (6 bases). Germline CDR1 and CDR2: SGHNT and YENEEA. The CDR3 consists of 15 residues. The germline V and J ends were trimmed by 3 bases and 4 bases, with 12 bases remaining between them. The CDR3 DNA reads TGTGCCAGCAGCTTCTTCAGGGGTAGCACCGGGGAGCTGTTTTTT. As protein: CASSFFRGSTGELFF.

The table lists this clonotype with a few counts. The chain has TRBV28 and TRBJ1-2; no definite D call. Germline CDR1 reads MDHEN; CDR2 reads SYDVKM. V shed 4 bases and J shed 7 bases, with 13 bases lying between them. The CDR3 length is 13 residues. CDR3 bases: TGTGCCAGCAGTTACGGTCCCGGCCGTGGCTACACCTTC. As protein: CASSYGPGRGYTF.

The chain uses TRBV7-3 and TRBJ2-1, with TRBD2 matching over 9 bases. With V trimmed by 5 bases and J by 10 bases, 6 bases remained unmatched. Germline CDR1 SGHTA, CDR2 FQGTGA. The length of the CDR3 is 13 residues. For the CDR3, the DNA is TGTGCCAGCAGCCTGGGTCTAGCGGGAGAGCAGTTCTTC. It specifies CASSLGLAGEQFF.